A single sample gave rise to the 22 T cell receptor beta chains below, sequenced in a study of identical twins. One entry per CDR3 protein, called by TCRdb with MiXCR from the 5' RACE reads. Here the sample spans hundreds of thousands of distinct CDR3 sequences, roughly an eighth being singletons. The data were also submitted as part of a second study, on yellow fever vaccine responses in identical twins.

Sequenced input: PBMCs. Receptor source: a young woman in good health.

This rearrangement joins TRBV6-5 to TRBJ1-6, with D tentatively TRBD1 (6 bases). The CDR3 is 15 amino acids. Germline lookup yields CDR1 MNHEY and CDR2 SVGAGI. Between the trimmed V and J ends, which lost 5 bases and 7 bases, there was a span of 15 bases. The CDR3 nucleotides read TGTGCCAGCAGTCCTCGAACAGGGTGGAATTCACCCCTCCACTTT. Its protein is CASSPRTGWNSPLHF.

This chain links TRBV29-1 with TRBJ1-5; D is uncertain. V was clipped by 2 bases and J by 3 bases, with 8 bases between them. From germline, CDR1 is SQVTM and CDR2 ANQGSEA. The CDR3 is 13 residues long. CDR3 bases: TGCAGCGTTGAAAAGGGTTCCAATCAGCCCCAGCATTTT. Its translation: CSVEKGSNQPQHF.

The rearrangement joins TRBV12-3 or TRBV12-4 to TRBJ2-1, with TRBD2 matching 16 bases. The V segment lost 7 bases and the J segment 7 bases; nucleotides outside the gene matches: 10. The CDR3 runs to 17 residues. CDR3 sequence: CASKGLAGGGSSNEQFF. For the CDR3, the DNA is TGTGCCAGCAAGGGACTAGCGGGGGGGGGCTCCAGTAATGAGCAGTTCTTC.

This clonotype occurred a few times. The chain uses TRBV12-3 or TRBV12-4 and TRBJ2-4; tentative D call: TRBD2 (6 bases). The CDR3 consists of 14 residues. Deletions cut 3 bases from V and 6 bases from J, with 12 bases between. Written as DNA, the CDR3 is TGTGCCAGCAGTTTTGGGGGGAGTGGAAACATTCAGTACTTC. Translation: CASSFGGSGNIQYF.

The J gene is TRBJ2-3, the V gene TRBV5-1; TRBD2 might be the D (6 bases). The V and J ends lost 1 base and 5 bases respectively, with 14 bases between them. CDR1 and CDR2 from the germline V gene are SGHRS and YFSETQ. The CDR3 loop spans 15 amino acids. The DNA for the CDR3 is TGCGCCAGCAGCTTGCGGAGGGAGCACAGAGATACGCAGTATTTT. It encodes CASSLRREHRDTQYF.

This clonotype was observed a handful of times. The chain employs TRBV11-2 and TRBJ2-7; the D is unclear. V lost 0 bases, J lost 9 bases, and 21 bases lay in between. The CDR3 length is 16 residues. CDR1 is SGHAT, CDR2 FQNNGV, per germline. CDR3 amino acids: CASSLDRGFGHLLQYF. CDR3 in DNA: TGTGCCAGCAGCTTAGATCGTGGGTTCGGCCACCTCCTGCAGTACTTC. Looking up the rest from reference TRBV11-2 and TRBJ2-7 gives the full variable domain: EAGVAQSPRYKIIEKRQSVAFWCNPISGHATLYWYQQILGQGPKLLIQFQNNGVVDDSQLPKDRFSAERLKGVDSTLKIQPAKLEDSAVYLCASSLDRGFGHLLQYFGPGTRLTVT.

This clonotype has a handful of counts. The CDR3 region is CASSTGRLNTEAFF. CDR3 DNA: TGTGCCAGCAGTACCGGACGGTTGAACACTGAAGCTTTCTTT. The chain recombines TRBV6-1 with TRBJ1-1; D call uncertain. Trimming stripped 5 bases from V and 0 bases from J, with 10 bases between. The CDR3 extends over 14 amino acids. CDR1 is MNHNS, CDR2 SASEGT, per germline.

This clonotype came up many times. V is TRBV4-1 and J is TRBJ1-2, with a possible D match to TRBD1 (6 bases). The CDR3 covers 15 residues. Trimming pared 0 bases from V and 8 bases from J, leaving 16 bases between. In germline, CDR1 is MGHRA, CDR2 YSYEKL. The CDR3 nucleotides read TGCGCCAGCAGCCAAGACCGGGACACCTACGGAGGCTACACCTTC. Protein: CASSQDRDTYGGYTF.

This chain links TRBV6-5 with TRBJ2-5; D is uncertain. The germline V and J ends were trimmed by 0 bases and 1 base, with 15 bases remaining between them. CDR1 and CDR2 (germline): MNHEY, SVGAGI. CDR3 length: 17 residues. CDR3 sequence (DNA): TGTGCCAGCAGTTACTCGAGCCCCGGCAGCTCCCAAGAGACCCAGTACTTC. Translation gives CASSYSSPGSSQETQYF.

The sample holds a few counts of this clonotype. CDR3 sequence reads: CATCPSGSSYNEQFF. CDR3 bases: TGTGCCACGTGCCCAAGCGGTAGCTCCTACAATGAGCAGTTCTTC. The chain employs TRBV15 and TRBJ2-1; a possible D gene is TRBD2 (5 bases). Germline V gives CDR1 LNHNV, CDR2 YYDKDF (reference sequence). The CDR3 covers 15 residues. V was cut by 9 bases and J by 0 bases, with 15 bases left in between.

The CDR3 DNA reads as TGTGCCAGCAGCCCCGGGACTTCACCTAGCACAGATACGCAGTATTTT. Its translation: CASSPGTSPSTDTQYF. V and J are TRBV7-3 and TRBJ2-3, with D perhaps TRBD2 (6 bases). Germline values: CDR1 SGHTA, CDR2 FQGTGA. The CDR3 extends over 16 amino acids. V gave up 5 bases and J gave up 0 bases, with 15 bases separating them.

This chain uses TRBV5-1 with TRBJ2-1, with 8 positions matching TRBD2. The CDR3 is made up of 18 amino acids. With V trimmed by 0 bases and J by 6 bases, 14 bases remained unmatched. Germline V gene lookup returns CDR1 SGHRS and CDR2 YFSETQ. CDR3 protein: CASSLGYSPGGPFNEQFF. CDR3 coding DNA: TGCGCCAGCAGCTTGGGTTATTCCCCGGGAGGGCCATTCAATGAGCAGTTCTTC.

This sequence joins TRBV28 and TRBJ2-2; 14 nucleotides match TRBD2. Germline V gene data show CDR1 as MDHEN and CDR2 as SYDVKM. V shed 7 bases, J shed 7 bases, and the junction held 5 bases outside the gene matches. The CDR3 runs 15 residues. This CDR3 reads CASTIGTSGSGELFF. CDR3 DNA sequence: TGTGCCAGCACGATCGGGACTAGCGGGAGCGGGGAGCTGTTTTTT. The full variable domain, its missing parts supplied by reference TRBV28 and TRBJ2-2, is DVKVTQSSRYLVKRTGEKVFLECVQDMDHENMFWYRQDPGLGLRLIYFSYDVKMKEKGDIPEGYSVSREKKERFSLILESASTNQTSMYLCASTIGTSGSGELFFGEGSRLTVL.

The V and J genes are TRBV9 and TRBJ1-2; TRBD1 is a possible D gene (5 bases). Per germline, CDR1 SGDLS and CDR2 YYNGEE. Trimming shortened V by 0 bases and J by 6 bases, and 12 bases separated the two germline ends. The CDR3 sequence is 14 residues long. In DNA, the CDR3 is TGTGCCAGCAGCGTAGTCCAGGGCTTCCATGGCTACACCTTC. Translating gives CASSVVQGFHGYTF.

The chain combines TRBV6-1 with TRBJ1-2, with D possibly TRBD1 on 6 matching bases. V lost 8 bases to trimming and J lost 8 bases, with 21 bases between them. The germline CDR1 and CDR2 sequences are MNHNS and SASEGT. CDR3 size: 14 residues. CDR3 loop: CASRGPVSNWGYTF. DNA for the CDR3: TGTGCCAGCCGGGGGCCAGTGTCAAACTGGGGCTACACCTTC.

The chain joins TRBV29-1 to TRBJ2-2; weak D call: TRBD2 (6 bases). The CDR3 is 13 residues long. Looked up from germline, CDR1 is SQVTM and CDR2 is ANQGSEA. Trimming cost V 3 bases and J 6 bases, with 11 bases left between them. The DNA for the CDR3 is TGCAGCGTTGAGGGACTCCGAGCCGGGGAGCTGTTTTTT. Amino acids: CSVEGLRAGELFF.

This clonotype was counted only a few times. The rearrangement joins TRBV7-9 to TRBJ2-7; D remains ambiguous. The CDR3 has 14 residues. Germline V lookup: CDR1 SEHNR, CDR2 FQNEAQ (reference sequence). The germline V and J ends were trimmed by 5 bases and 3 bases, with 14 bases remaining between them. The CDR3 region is CASSKLGLNYEQYF. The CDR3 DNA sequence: TGTGCCAGCAGCAAACTGGGCCTAAACTACGAGCAGTACTTC.

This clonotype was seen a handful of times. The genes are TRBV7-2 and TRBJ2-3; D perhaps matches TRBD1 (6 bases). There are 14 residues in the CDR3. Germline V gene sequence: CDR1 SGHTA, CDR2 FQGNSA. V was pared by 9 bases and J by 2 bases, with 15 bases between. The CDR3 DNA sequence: TGTGCCAGTCGCGGACAGTTCTTCACAGATACGCAGTATTTT. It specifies CASRGQFFTDTQYF.

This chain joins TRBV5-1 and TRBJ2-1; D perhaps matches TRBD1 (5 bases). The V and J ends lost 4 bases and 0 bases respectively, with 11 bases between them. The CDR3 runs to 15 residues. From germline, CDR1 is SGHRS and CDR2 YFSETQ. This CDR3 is CASSPDIFSYNEQFF. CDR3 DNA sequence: TGCGCCAGCAGCCCGGACATTTTCTCCTACAATGAGCAGTTCTTC.

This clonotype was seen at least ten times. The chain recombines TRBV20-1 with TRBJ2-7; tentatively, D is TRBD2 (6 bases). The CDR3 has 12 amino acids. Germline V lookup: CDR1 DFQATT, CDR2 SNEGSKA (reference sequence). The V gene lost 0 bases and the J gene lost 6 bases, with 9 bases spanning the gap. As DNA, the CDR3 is TGCAGTGCTAGAGAGGTGACTAGCGAGCAGTACTTC. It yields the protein CSAREVTSEQYF.

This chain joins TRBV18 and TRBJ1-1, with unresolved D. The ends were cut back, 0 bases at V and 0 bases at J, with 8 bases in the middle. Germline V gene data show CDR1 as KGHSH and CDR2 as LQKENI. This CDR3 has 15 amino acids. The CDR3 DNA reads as TGTGCCAGCTCACCACCGGCGCAGATGAACACTGAAGCTTTCTTT. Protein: CASSPPAQMNTEAFF.

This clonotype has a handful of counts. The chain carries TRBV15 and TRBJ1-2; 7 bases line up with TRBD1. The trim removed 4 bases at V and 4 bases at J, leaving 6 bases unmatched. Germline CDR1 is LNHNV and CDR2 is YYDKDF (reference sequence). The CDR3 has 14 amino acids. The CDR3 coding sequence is TGTGCCACCAGCAACTCGAGGGACAGCTATGGCTACACCTTC. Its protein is CATSNSRDSYGYTF.